The 29 T cell receptor beta chains reported below all come from one sample, sequenced in a study of T-cell reconstitution after alpha-beta-depleted transplantation in children. Preparing the TCRbeta library involved the use of unique molecular identifiers. TCRdb reprocessed the PCR reads via MiXCR and lists one record per CDR3 protein. The table lists about 340,000 distinct CDR3 sequences, around 15% of them singletons. This specimen consisted of PBMCs, mostly from graft donor cells, obtained 360 days after TCRalphabeta/CD19-depleted stem cell transplant. These receptors came from a male patient between 2 and 10 years old who had a stem cell transplant for acute lymphoblastic leukemia, so the T cells may come from the graft donor.

The chain is built from TRBV7-2 and TRBJ2-1; 9 bases match TRBD2. Unmatched junction bases numbered 6, after V lost 3 bases and J lost 6 bases. Germline-derived CDR1 and CDR2 are SGHTA and FQGNSA. CDR3 length: 15 amino acids. The CDR3 region is CASSFIGTSSNEQFF. For the CDR3, the DNA is TGTGCCAGCAGCTTTATTGGGACTAGCAGCAATGAGCAGTTCTTC.

This clonotype was observed at least ten times. The chain links TRBV20-1 to TRBJ2-1; 13 positions agree with TRBD2. Germline V gene data show CDR1 as DFQATT and CDR2 as SNEGSKA (reference sequence). CDR3 length equals 16 residues. With 3 bases clipped from V and 5 bases from J, the junction kept 7 bases outside the gene matches. The DNA for the CDR3 is TGCAGTGCTAGCAGGACTAGCGGGAGTATCAACAATGAGCAGTTCTTC. This gives the protein CSASRTSGSINNEQFF.

This chain joins TRBV5-1 and TRBJ2-2, with a weak D call TRBD1 (5 bases). V gave up 0 bases and J gave up 2 bases, with 14 bases separating them. CDR3 length: 17 residues. CDR1 and CDR2 (germline): SGHRS, YFSETQ. The CDR3 region has the DNA TGCGCCAGCAGCTTGGATGTCTGGGGCGTAAACACCGGGGAGCTGTTTTTT. It encodes CASSLDVWGVNTGELFF.

CDR3 in DNA: TGTGCCAGCAGTCCCCCCCTCTACGAGCAGTACTTC. It codes for CASSPPLYEQYF. The chain recombines TRBV6-2 or TRBV6-3 with TRBJ2-7; D ambiguous. Per germline, CDR1 MNHEY and CDR2 SVGEGT. The V and J ends lost 5 bases and 3 bases respectively, with 8 bases between them. The CDR3 is 12 amino acids.

This clonotype was detected only a few times. CDR3 in amino acids: CASSLELRREGFNEQFF. In DNA form, the CDR3 reads TGTGCCAGCAGCTTGGAGTTGAGGCGGGAGGGTTTCAATGAGCAGTTCTTC. The chain employs TRBV5-8 and TRBJ2-1; 9 bases are a match to TRBD2. V dropped 0 bases and J dropped 6; count of bases not matched to a gene: 10. CDR3 length: 17 amino acids. From germline, CDR1 is SGHTS and CDR2 YDEGEE.

This clonotype was observed at least ten times. The chain uses TRBV4-1 and TRBJ2-7; 9 bases map to TRBD2. Germline loops: CDR1 MGHRA, CDR2 YSYEKL. The V and J ends lost 2 bases and 3 bases, in that order; junction bases with no gene match: 5. CDR3 length equals 15 residues. CDR3 protein: CASSQRTSEYYEQYF. DNA for the CDR3: TGCGCCAGCAGCCAAAGGACTAGCGAGTACTACGAGCAGTACTTC.

In its sample, this clonotype was seen many times. CDR3 coding DNA: TGTGCCAGCAGTTACTCAATGGGACGAAAACTGTTTTTT. Residues: CASSYSMGRKLFF. The chain links TRBV6-5 to TRBJ1-4; D might be TRBD1 (5 bases). V lost 0 bases and J lost 10, with 9 bases in between. The V gene's germline CDR1 is MNHEY and CDR2 SVGAGI. The CDR3 has 13 amino acids.

With respect to this clonotype: Lacking the conserved final phenylalanine or tryptophan, this CDR3 likely reflects a read error. V and J are TRBV7-3 and TRBJ2-7; D uncertain. Germline-derived CDR1 and CDR2 are SGHTA and FQGTGA. V lost 3 bases and J 0 bases, leaving 6 bases between the germline ends. The CDR3 contains 13 residues. In DNA, the CDR3 is TGTGCCAGCAGCTTTGAGCCCTCCTACGAGCAGTACTAC. Translating it yields CASSFEPSYEQYY.

The chain joins TRBV6-1 to TRBJ2-2; 7 positions match TRBD1. The CDR3 loop spans 13 amino acids. In germline, CDR1 is MNHNS, CDR2 SASEGT. V dropped 6 bases and J dropped 7; count of bases not matched to a gene: 5. The DNA for the CDR3 is TGTGCCAGCAGCCGAACAGGGGTCGGGGAGCTGTTTTTT. Translating gives CASSRTGVGELFF.

The chain recombines TRBV6-5 with TRBJ2-7; D perhaps matches TRBD1 (6 bases). V gave up 3 bases and J gave up 3 bases, with 12 bases separating them. The CDR3 consists of 14 residues. Looked up from germline, CDR1 is MNHEY and CDR2 is SVGAGI. The DNA for the CDR3 is TGTGCCAGCAGTTATAGCTTCAGGGGCTACGAGCAGTACTTC. Translating it yields CASSYSFRGYEQYF.

This chain connects TRBV4-3 to TRBJ2-7, with 7 bases fitting TRBD2. The ends lost 0 bases at V and 1 base at J; junction bases unmatched: 3. The CDR3 consists of 15 residues. CDR1 and CDR2 from the germline V gene are LGHNA and YSLEER. The chain's CDR3 is CASSQDTSASYEQYF. The CDR3 nucleotides are TGCGCCAGCAGCCAAGATACTAGCGCTTCCTACGAGCAGTACTTC.

In its sample, this clonotype was seen many times. V and J are TRBV29-1 and TRBJ2-5; TRBD1 is a possible D gene (6 bases). Trimming pared 1 base from V and 0 bases from J, leaving 21 bases between. The CDR3 has 18 residues. Germline loops: CDR1 SQVTM, CDR2 ANQGSEA. CDR3 amino acids: CSVEAGAGAQWDQETQYF. The CDR3 region has the DNA TGCAGCGTTGAAGCTGGTGCAGGGGCGCAATGGGACCAAGAGACCCAGTACTTC.

This clonotype was observed a few times. This chain uses TRBV12-3 or TRBV12-4 with TRBJ1-5; D uncertain. The CDR3 is made up of 16 amino acids. V was pared by 1 base and J by 1 base, with 11 bases between. The CDR3 DNA is TGTGCCAGCAGTTTAGACGGCCACGTAAGCAATCAGCCCCAGCATTTT. Protein sequence: CASSLDGHVSNQPQHF.

In its sample, this clonotype was seen a few times. The CDR3 is CASSPAGEAKNIQYF. The CDR3 DNA reads TGTGCCAGCAGTCCAGCCGGGGAAGCCAAAAACATTCAGTACTTC. The genes are TRBV6-2 or TRBV6-3 and TRBJ2-4, with D perhaps TRBD2 (5 bases). CDR1 and CDR2 from the germline V gene are MNHEY and SVGEGT. The V end was cut by 5 bases, the J end by 0 bases, with 11 bases between. CDR3 length equals 15 residues.

J is TRBJ2-5 and V is TRBV6-5, with 7 bases identical to TRBD2. CDR3 length equals 17 residues. Trimming took 0 bases from V and 5 from J; bases not matched to a gene: 12. Germline values: CDR1 MNHEY, CDR2 SVGAGI. This CDR3 reads CASSYSGGREIVETQYF. As DNA, the CDR3 is TGTGCCAGCAGTTACTCGGGAGGGAGGGAGATCGTGGAGACCCAGTACTTC.

This clonotype was seen many times. V is TRBV7-9 and J is TRBJ2-2; 7 nucleotides align to TRBD2. The CDR3 covers 15 residues. Germline CDR1 reads SEHNR; CDR2 reads FQNEAQ (reference sequence). Trimming took 7 bases from V and 5 from J; bases not matched to a gene: 10. The CDR3 sequence: CASTRAGEGTGELFF. The CDR3 DNA reads as TGTGCCAGCACCCGGGCGGGAGAAGGTACCGGGGAGCTGTTTTTT.

This clonotype was observed a few times. This rearrangement joins TRBV28 to TRBJ2-7, with 9 bases matching TRBD1. The trim removed 1 base at V and 2 bases at J, leaving 6 bases unmatched. CDR3 size: 16 residues. Germline values: CDR1 MDHEN, CDR2 SYDVKM. CDR3 loop: CASSLYGQGQTYEQYF. The CDR3 DNA follows: TGTGCCAGCAGTTTATACGGACAGGGGCAAACCTACGAGCAGTACTTC. Complete variable domain (other parts from reference TRBV28 and TRBJ2-7): DVKVTQSSRYLVKRTGEKVFLECVQDMDHENMFWYRQDPGLGLRLIYFSYDVKMKEKGDIPEGYSVSREKKERFSLILESASTNQTSMYLCASSLYGQGQTYEQYFGPGTRLTVT.

The chain couples TRBV28 to TRBJ1-2; D possibly corresponds to TRBD1 (5 bases). The CDR3 sequence is 12 residues long. Germline lookup yields CDR1 MDHEN and CDR2 SYDVKM. The V end lost 10 bases, the J end lost 9 bases, and 18 bases lay between the germline ends. The CDR3 protein is CAMGPGLLCYTF. The CDR3 bases are TGTGCCATGGGCCCGGGGCTCCTCTGCTACACCTTC.

Turning to this clonotype: This may be a read error, as it is one base from a much larger clone. This chain joins TRBV28 and TRBJ2-7, with D tentatively TRBD1 (5 bases). V lost 4 bases, J lost 6 bases, and 7 bases lay in between. Germline lookup yields CDR1 MDHEN and CDR2 SYDVKM. The CDR3 is 11 amino acids. The CDR3 DNA reads TGTGCCAGCAGTTGGGGCTGCGAGCAGTACTTC. Encoded protein: CASSWGCEQYF.

This chain connects TRBV7-9 to TRBJ1-5, with D hard to call. Germline V lookup: CDR1 SEHNR, CDR2 FQNEAQ (reference sequence). This CDR3 spans 12 amino acids. The V end was cut by 6 bases, the J end by 4 bases, with 7 bases between. CDR3 sequence (DNA): TGTGCCAGCAGGGAGGGAAATCAGCCCCAGCATTTT. Its protein is CASREGNQPQHF.

The sample holds a few counts of this clonotype. The chain combines TRBV29-1 with TRBJ2-5, with 9 bases lining up with TRBD1. V lost 4 bases and J lost 3; bases outside the gene matches: 9. CDR3 size: 15 residues. Germline V gene sequence: CDR1 SQVTM, CDR2 ANQGSEA. CDR3 nucleotide sequence: TGCAGCGTTGTGGGCTTATGGGACAGGGAAGAGACCCAGTACTTC. As protein: CSVVGLWDREETQYF.

This clonotype was picked up a small number of times. This sequence joins TRBV7-6 and TRBJ1-6, with D possibly TRBD1 on 6 matching bases. The V gene lost 6 bases and the J gene lost 14 bases, with 23 bases spanning the gap. CDR3 length equals 15 residues. Germline V CDR1 and CDR2: SGHVS, FNYEAQ. The CDR3 coding sequence is TGTGCCAGCAGGACCGAGAACGAGGGGGTTGGGTCCCTCCACTTT. Translated: CASRTENEGVGSLHF.

The rearrangement links TRBV5-1 to TRBJ2-1; no clear D gene. The CDR3 is made up of 16 amino acids. V lost 0 bases and J lost 2, with 12 bases in between. In germline, CDR1 is SGHRS, CDR2 YFSETQ. The CDR3 here is CASSLVTVYAYNEQFF. The DNA for the CDR3 is TGCGCCAGCAGCTTGGTAACTGTCTACGCCTACAATGAGCAGTTCTTC.

The sample holds a few counts of this clonotype. This chain connects TRBV12-3 or TRBV12-4 to TRBJ1-6; 7 bases are a match to TRBD1. Trimming at V came to 1 base and at J to 6 bases, leaving 6 bases not matched to a gene. The CDR3 is 16 amino acids. The CDR3 protein is CASSLVAGQLNSPLHF. In DNA form, the CDR3 reads TGTGCCAGCAGTTTAGTGGCGGGACAGCTTAATTCACCCCTCCACTTT.

The chain joins TRBV5-1 to TRBJ2-3; D is perhaps TRBD1 (5 bases). CDR1 is SGHRS, CDR2 YFSETQ, per germline. Trimming took off 0 bases at V and 2 bases at J, with 13 bases between the two ends. The CDR3 loop spans 16 amino acids. The CDR3 DNA follows: TGCGCCAGCAGCTTGGTGGGTAGGGGATTCACAGATACGCAGTATTTT. It translates to CASSLVGRGFTDTQYF.

Ten or more counts support this clonotype. The rearrangement links TRBV12-3 or TRBV12-4 to TRBJ2-1; 10 bases are a match to TRBD2. This CDR3 is 17 amino acids long. Trimming at V came to 1 base and at J to 5 bases, leaving 8 bases not matched to a gene. The CDR3 reads CASSLVRLAGADNEQFF. The CDR3 DNA is TGTGCCAGCAGTTTAGTTCGTCTAGCGGGAGCGGACAATGAGCAGTTCTTC.

This clonotype has more than one count but fewer than ten. CDR3 in amino acids: CASSPGQIFDEQFF. For the CDR3, the DNA is TGTGCCAGCAGTCCGGGACAGATATTCGATGAGCAGTTCTTC. This rearrangement joins TRBV2 to TRBJ2-1; 7 nucleotides align to TRBD1. Trimming at V came to 5 bases and at J to 8 bases, leaving 9 bases not matched to a gene. This CDR3 has 14 amino acids. Germline values: CDR1 SNHLY, CDR2 FYNNEI.

This clonotype was picked up many times. V usage is TRBV12-3 or TRBV12-4 and J usage is TRBJ2-1, with 7 bases that match TRBD2. J gave up 5 bases and V 6 bases, and 7 bases lay outside the gene matches. There are 14 residues in the CDR3. Here the CDR3 reads CASSPGLPNNEQFF. CDR3 DNA: TGTGCCAGCAGCCCGGGACTACCTAACAATGAGCAGTTCTTC.

There are a few counts of this clonotype. This chain connects TRBV28 to TRBJ2-5; D may be TRBD2 (6 bases). V gave up 6 bases and J gave up 1 base, with 15 bases separating them. This CDR3 comprises 15 residues. Germline CDR1 MDHEN, CDR2 SYDVKM. The CDR3 DNA follows: TGTGCCAGCAGGAAGGGAGGCCCTCCCCAAGAGACCCAGTACTTC. Its translation is CASRKGGPPQETQYF.